This T cell receptor beta chain comes out of a study of cytomegalovirus exposure and HLA in healthy donors. Study-wide context: A data release that came early held 80 million or so unique TCRs from HLA-typed donors. Whole-study findings and limits: A classifier reportedly called cytomegalovirus status with high sensitivity and specificity. The Asian-associated ancestry cluster reportedly had fewer N-insertions than the approximately 700-donor mean in a later analysis.

PCR used 60 Vbeta primers and 13 Jbeta primers. The assay was immunoSEQ multiplex PCR, and TCRdb's table has in-frame clones only and misses some. The profile shows about 210,000 clones, about four fifths of them singletons. Each donor was nominally healthy when sampled (though unrecorded immune exposures were likely). Notes on this clone: Its antigen is not identified.

Germline values: CDR1 GTSNPN, CDR2 SVGIG (reference sequence). The CDR3 consists of 14 residues. Between the trimmed V and J ends, which lost 2 bases and 6 bases, there was a span of 13 bases. V usage is TRBV30 and J usage is TRBJ1-4; D call uncertain. Material: PBMCs. This clonotype was sampled from a woman between 45 and 65 years old in good health and CMV-seropositive. CDR3: CAWSSNSGYEKLFF. In DNA, the CDR3 is TGTGCCTGGAGTTCGAACAGTGGGTATGAAAAACTGTTTTTT. Using reference TRBV30 and TRBJ1-4 for the parts outside the CDR3, the full variable domain is SQTIHQWPATLVQPVGSPLSLECTVEGTSNPNLYWYRQAAGRGLQLLFYSVGIGQISSEVPQNLSASRPQDRQFILSSKKLLLSDSGFYLCAWSSNSGYEKLFFGSGTQLSVL.